This entry describes one TCR beta chain. Its antigen specificity is not known. Nothing much larger sits one base from this clone, and base qualities are not available. The library was prepared using RT-PCR. TCRdb shows the sequencer as Illumina HiSeq 2500. TCRdb passed the public sequencing reads through fastp at Q25 and MiXCR, retaining productive beta sequences. Records with the same CDR3 protein are collapsed into one entry carrying the most frequent genes and DNA. The sample data list about 700,000 distinct CDR3 sequences, and 15% to 18% of these were observed just once. Approximately 10% of the sample is taken by the ten largest. The data are from a study of response to subunit inactivated influenza vaccine (dated by TCRdb to between 2017 and 2018). Describing the broader study: The study used deep quantitative T cell receptor repertoire profiling to track responses to a trivalent subunit inactivated influenza vaccine.

Looking up the germline V gene yields CDR1 LGHNA and CDR2 YSLEER. Trimming at the junction amounts to 1 base on V and 11 bases on J, and the germline ends lie 20 bases apart. Measured from the cysteine to the phenylalanine, the CDR3 is 15 residues long. Only the CDR3 part of the read is kept: 45 bases, read in frame from the first base. The study at large found these results: It was suggested by the authors that each seasonal influenza vaccination may recruit only a limited number of new T cells.

This receptor was identified in a man in his fifties or sixties who received an inactivated influenza vaccine. Donor details come from another sample of the same person, matched by shared clones. The specimen was PBMCs from blood, collected about 12 days after vaccination. The chain is made from TRBV4-3 and TRBJ2-5; the D segment might be TRBD1 or TRBD2, since each matches 5 bases. The CDR3 protein is CASSQVMGRTNAQYF. The nucleotide sequence is given as TGCGCCAGCAGCCAAGTTATGGGACGGACGAATGCACAGTACTTC.